The clone carrying this T cell receptor beta chain was recorded many times. The V segment lost 1 base and the J segment 6 bases; nucleotides outside the gene matches: 11. The CDR3 is 17 amino acids. Germline CDR1 is LGHNA and CDR2 is YNFKEQ. The entry originates in a study of blood T cells in healthy people across ages. Caucasian, healthy and from Russia, the donors were aged between about 6 and 90. With a J-beta primer mix and a sample-barcoded 5' primer, a second PCR ran about 7 to 12 cycles. TCRdb re-called the 5' RACE reads through MiXCR, storing one row per CDR3 protein. Of about 830,000 distinct CDR3 sequences listed, more than 45% were seen once; the top ten hold 22%.

The clonotype comes from a man aged 30 to 39 in good health. This chain joins TRBV4-2 and TRBJ2-7; 11 positions match TRBD2. The sample consisted of blood. In DNA, the CDR3 is TGTGCCAGCAGCCAAGTGAGGGCTACTAGCGGGAGAGGCGAGCAGTACTTC. It codes for CASSQVRATSGRGEQYF.